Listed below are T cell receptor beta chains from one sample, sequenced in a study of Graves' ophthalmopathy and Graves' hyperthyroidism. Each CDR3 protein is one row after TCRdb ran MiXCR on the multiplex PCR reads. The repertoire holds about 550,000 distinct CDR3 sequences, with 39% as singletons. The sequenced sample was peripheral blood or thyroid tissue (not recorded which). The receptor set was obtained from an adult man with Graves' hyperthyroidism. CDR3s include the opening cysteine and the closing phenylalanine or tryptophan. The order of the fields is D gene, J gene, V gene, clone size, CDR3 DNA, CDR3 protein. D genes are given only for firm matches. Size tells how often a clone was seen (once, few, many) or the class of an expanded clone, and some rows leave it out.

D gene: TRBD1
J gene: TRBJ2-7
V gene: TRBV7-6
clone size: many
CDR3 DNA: TGTGCCAGCAGCTTTACAGGGGGATCGGACGAGCAGTACTTC
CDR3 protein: CASSFTGGSDEQYF

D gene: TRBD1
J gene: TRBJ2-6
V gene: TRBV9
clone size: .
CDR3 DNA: TGTGCCAGCAGCTTTCGACAGGGGGGGTTCTCTGGGGCCAACGTCCTGACTTTC
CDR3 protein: CASSFRQGGFSGANVLTF

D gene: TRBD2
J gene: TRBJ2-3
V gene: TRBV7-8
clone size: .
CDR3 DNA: TGTACCAGCAGCTTAGAGCACGGGAGGGGTACGCAGTATTTT
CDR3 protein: CTSSLEHGRGTQYF

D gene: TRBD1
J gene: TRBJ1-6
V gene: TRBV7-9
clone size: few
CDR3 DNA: TGTGCCAGCAGCCCAGGACAGGCCCGTTCACCCCTCCACTTT
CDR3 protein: CASSPGQARSPLHF

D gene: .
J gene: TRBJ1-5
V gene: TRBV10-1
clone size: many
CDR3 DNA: TGCGCCAGCACCCAAGGGGGGGAGGATCAGCCCCAGCATTTT
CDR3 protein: CASTQGGEDQPQHF

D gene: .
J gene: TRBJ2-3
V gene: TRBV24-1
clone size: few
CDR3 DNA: TGTGCCACCAGTGATTCTCGGGCGATCGCGGATACGCAGTATTTT
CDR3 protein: CATSDSRAIADTQYF

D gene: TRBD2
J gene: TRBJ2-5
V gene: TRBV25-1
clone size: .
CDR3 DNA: TGTGCCAGCAACCCGGGGGGGTTGGAGACCCAGTACTTC
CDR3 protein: CASNPGGLETQYF

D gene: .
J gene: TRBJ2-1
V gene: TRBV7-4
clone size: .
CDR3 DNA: TGTGCCAGCAGCTTAGTGGCTAGCAGGGGGGGAGAGCAGTTCTTC
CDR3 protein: CASSLVASRGGEQFF

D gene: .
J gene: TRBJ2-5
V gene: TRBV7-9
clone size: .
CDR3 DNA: TGTGCCAGCAGCAGAGGACAGGGAGGGGGGCTGGAGACCCAGTACTTC
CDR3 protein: CASSRGQGGGLETQYF

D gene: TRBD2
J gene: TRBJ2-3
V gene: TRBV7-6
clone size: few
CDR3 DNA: TGTGCCAGCAGCTTGCGGACTAGCGGGGGGATCATGCGCACAGATACGCAGTATTTT
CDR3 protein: CASSLRTSGGIMRTDTQYF

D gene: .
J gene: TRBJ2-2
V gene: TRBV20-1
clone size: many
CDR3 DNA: TGCAGTGCTAGAGATTTAGTTAACACCGGGGAGCTGTTTTTT
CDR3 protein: CSARDLVNTGELFF

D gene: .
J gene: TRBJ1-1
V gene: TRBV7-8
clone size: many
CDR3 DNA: TGTGCCAGCAGCAAACAAAAACGGGACACTGAAGCTTTCTTT
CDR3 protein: CASSKQKRDTEAFF

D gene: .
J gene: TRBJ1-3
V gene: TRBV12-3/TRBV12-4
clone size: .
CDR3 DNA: TGTGCTAGCAGTTGGCCCAATTGGGACACCATATATTTT
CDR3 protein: CASSWPNWDTIYF

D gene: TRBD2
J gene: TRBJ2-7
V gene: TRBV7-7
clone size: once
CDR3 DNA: TGTGCTAGCAGCTTGGGAGCGGGAGGTCGTTCCTCCTACGAGCAGTACTTC
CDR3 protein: CASSLGAGGRSSYEQYF

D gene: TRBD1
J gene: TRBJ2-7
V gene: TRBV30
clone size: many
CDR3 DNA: TGTGCCTGGGGGTGGACAGGCTCCTACGAGCAGTACTTC
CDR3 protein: CAWGWTGSYEQYF

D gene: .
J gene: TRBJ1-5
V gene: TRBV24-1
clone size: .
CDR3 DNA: TGTGCCACCAGTGGGACGGGGCTGCCCCAGCATTTT
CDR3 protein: CATSGTGLPQHF

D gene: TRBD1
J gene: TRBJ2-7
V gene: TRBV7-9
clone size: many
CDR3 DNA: TGTGCCAGCAGCTCCCTGACAGGGGGCTTCTACGAGCAGTACTTC
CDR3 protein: CASSSLTGGFYEQYF

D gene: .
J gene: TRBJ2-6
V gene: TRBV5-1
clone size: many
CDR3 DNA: TGTGCCAGCAGCTCTGGGGCCAACGTCCTGACTTTC
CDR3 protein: CASSSGANVLTF

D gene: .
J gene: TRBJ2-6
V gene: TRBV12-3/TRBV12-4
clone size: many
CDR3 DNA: TGTGCCAGCACAAGCTCTGGGGCCAACGTCCTGACTTTC
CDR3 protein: CASTSSGANVLTF

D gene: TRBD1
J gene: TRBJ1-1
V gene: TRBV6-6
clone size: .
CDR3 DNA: TGTGCCAGCAGTTACCCCAGGGGGGGGGGCAGTCACACTGAAGCTTTCTTT
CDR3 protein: CASSYPRGGGSHTEAFF

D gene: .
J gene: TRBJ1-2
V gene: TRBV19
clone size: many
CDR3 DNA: TGTGCCAGTAGTATAAGGGAGGCTTATGGCTACACCTTC
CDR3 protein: CASSIREAYGYTF

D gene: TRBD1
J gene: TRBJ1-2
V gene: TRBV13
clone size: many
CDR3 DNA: TGTGCCAGCAGCCTACAGGGGAATGGGGGCTACACCTTC
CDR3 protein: CASSLQGNGGYTF

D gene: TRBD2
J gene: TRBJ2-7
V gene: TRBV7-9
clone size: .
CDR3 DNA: TGTGCCAGCAGCGGCGGAGCGGGAGGGTCAAGCTCCTACGAGCAGTACTTC
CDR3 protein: CASSGGAGGSSSYEQYF

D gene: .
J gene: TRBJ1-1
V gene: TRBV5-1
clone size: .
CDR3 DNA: TGCGCCAGCAGCCTCACTCTGATAGACAAGAACACTGAAGCTTTCTTT
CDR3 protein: CASSLTLIDKNTEAFF

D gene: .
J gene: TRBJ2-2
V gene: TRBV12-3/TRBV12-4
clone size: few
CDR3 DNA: TGTGCCAGCAGTCCGAGAGATGAGAACACCGGGGAGCTGTTTTTT
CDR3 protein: CASSPRDENTGELFF

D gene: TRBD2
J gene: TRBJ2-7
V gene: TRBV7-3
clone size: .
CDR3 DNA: TGTGCCAGCAGCTTATTGGGCGGGAGGGTCTACGAGCAGTACTTC
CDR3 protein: CASSLLGGRVYEQYF

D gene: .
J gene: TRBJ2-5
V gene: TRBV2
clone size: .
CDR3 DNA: TGTGCCAGCAGTGCCGGGCGTCCGGAGACCCAGTACTTC
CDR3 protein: CASSAGRPETQYF